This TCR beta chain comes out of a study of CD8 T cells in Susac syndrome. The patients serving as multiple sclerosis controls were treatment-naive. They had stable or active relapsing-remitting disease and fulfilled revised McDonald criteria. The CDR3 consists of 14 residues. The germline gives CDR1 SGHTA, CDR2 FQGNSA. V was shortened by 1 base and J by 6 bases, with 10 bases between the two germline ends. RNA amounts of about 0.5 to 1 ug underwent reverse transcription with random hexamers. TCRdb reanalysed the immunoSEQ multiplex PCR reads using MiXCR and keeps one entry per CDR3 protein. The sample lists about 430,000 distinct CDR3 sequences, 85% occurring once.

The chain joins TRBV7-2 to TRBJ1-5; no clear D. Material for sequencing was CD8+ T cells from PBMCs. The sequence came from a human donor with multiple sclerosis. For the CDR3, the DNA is TGTGCCAGCAGCTTAGGGGTGGGGAGTCAGCCCCAGCATTTT. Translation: CASSLGVGSQPQHF.